Below, 28 T cell receptor beta chains from the same sample are listed, as sequenced in a study of vaccination and CD4 T cells after COVID-19. Sequence data for DNA of cultured CD4+ T cells were generated by the Oncomine TCR Beta short-read assay. TCRdb itself ran the PCR reads through MiXCR, one entry per CDR3 protein. Altogether roughly 13,000 distinct CDR3 sequences are present, more than 45% being singletons, with the ten largest covering about 9.1%. Their antigens remain unidentified. Treatment indicated: approximately 11-day PBMC culture with coronavirus spike peptide pools or control peptides (ViraFEST assay). The sequencing input was CD4+ T cells from blood, cultured in vitro. Receptor source: a human donor who had recovered from COVID-19.

The chain links TRBV5-1 to TRBJ2-1, with TRBD2 matching 8 bases. CDR1 SGHRS and CDR2 YFSETQ come from the germline V gene. This CDR3 region has 15 residues. Trimming took 2 bases from V and 7 from J; bases not matched to a gene: 8. The CDR3 protein is CASSFGTRWYNEQFF. CDR3 coding DNA: TGCGCCAGCAGCTTCGGGACTAGGTGGTATAATGAGCAGTTCTTC.

This clonotype showed up just a few times. The chain employs TRBV7-9 and TRBJ2-7; the D is unclear. V lost 2 bases and J 2 bases, leaving 10 bases between the germline ends. Looked up from germline, CDR1 is SEHNR and CDR2 is FQNEAQ (reference sequence). The CDR3 loop spans 14 amino acids. The CDR3 loop reads CASSLSDDAYEQYF. CDR3 coding DNA: TGTGCCAGCAGCTTATCGGATGACGCCTACGAGCAGTACTTC.

The chain links TRBV2 to TRBJ2-3, with 11 positions matching TRBD2. J was trimmed by 2 bases and V by 8 bases; bases with no gene match: 6. The CDR3 consists of 15 residues. CDR1 and CDR2 from the germline V gene are SNHLY and FYNNEI. In nucleotides, the CDR3 is TGTGCCAGCGAATATAGCGGGGGGGCCACAGATACGCAGTATTTT. It encodes CASEYSGGATDTQYF.

This clonotype turned up a few times. The rearrangement joins TRBV11-2 to TRBJ1-1; possibly TRBD1 for D (5 bases). Per the germline V gene, CDR1 is SGHAT and CDR2 is FQNNGV. The CDR3 runs to 14 residues. V was clipped by 5 bases and J by 4 bases, with 14 bases between them. CDR3 residues: CASSPPRDATEAFF. CDR3 coding DNA: TGTGCCAGCAGCCCCCCCAGGGATGCCACTGAAGCTTTCTTT.

The chain has TRBV27 and TRBJ1-3; weak D call: TRBD1 (5 bases). The germline V and J ends were trimmed by 7 bases and 1 base, with 11 bases remaining between them. Germline values: CDR1 MNHEY, CDR2 SMNVEV (reference sequence). The CDR3 extends over 14 amino acids. CDR3 region: CASMGGLSGNTIYF. The CDR3 DNA follows: TGTGCCAGCATGGGGGGGTTGTCTGGAAACACCATATATTTT.

CDR3 nucleotide sequence: TGCAGTGCTAGCAGGTTAGGTCAGCCCCAGCATTTT. Translated, it gives CSASRLGQPQHF. The chain recombines TRBV20-1 with TRBJ1-5, with D unresolved. The germline CDR1 and CDR2 sequences are DFQATT and SNEGSKA (reference sequence). V lost 3 bases to trimming and J lost 6 bases, with 9 bases between them. The CDR3 loop spans 12 amino acids.

J is TRBJ1-1 and V is TRBV7-2, with 8 bases that match TRBD1. The germline V gene has CDR1 SGHTA and CDR2 FQGNSA. The CDR3 covers 16 residues. V was clipped by 2 bases and J by 0 bases; unmatched bases: 5. CDR3 loop: CASSLTGGTMNTEAFF. The CDR3 nucleotides are TGTGCCAGCAGCTTAACAGGGGGGACAATGAACACTGAAGCTTTCTTT.

The table lists this clonotype with a few counts. This chain joins TRBV28 and TRBJ1-3; 8 nucleotides agree with TRBD1. Germline CDR1 and CDR2: MDHEN and SYDVKM. The V segment lost 8 bases and the J segment 9 bases; nucleotides outside the gene matches: 9. CDR3 length: 13 residues. Written as DNA, the CDR3 is TGTGCCAGCGTTAGTGACAGGGGTGGCACCATATATTTT. This translates into CASVSDRGGTIYF.

The rearrangement joins TRBV20-1 to TRBJ1-3; TRBD1 agrees at 7 bases. The CDR3 is 14 residues long. The ends lost 5 bases at V and 4 bases at J; junction bases unmatched: 8. Germline loops: CDR1 DFQATT, CDR2 SNEGSKA (reference sequence). CDR3 coding DNA: TGCAGTGCTCCCCAGACAGGGTACGGAAACACCATATATTTT. Residues: CSAPQTGYGNTIYF.

The chain is built from TRBV29-1 and TRBJ1-1, with TRBD1 matching 9 bases. Looked up from germline, CDR1 is SQVTM and CDR2 is ANQGSEA. There are 12 residues in the CDR3. After removal of 6 bases from V and 1 base from J, the junction contained 0 bases not matched to a gene. The CDR3 reads CSVGQGNTEAFF. DNA of the CDR3: TGCAGCGTGGGACAGGGGAACACTGAAGCTTTCTTT.

The V call is TRBV20-1, the J call TRBJ2-5; TRBD1 is a possible D gene (6 bases). Trimming stripped 3 bases from V and 2 bases from J, with 10 bases between. The germline gives CDR1 DFQATT, CDR2 SNEGSKA (reference sequence). The CDR3 sequence is 13 residues long. The chain's CDR3 is CSARYDRQETQYF. The CDR3, as DNA: TGCAGTGCTAGGTACGACAGGCAAGAGACCCAGTACTTC.

V and J are TRBV19 and TRBJ2-7; D not resolved. The CDR3 spans 13 residues. V was cut by 6 bases and J by 2 bases, with 11 bases left in between. In germline, CDR1 is LNHDA, CDR2 SQIVND (reference sequence). CDR3 loop: CASRDGWAYEQYF. CDR3 coding DNA: TGTGCCAGTAGAGACGGCTGGGCCTACGAGCAGTACTTC.

This clonotype was counted only a few times. This chain joins TRBV6-1 and TRBJ2-5, with 9 bases aligning to TRBD2. Germline loops: CDR1 MNHNS, CDR2 SASEGT. The CDR3 sequence is 14 residues long. Trimming at V came to 7 bases and at J to 5 bases, leaving 8 bases not matched to a gene. This CDR3 reads CASTERGVQETQYF. For the CDR3, the DNA is TGTGCCAGCACCGAGCGGGGGGTACAGGAGACCCAGTACTTC.

The rearrangement links TRBV12-3 or TRBV12-4 to TRBJ1-5; D gene unclear. Trimming cost V 3 bases and J 4 bases, with 4 bases left between them. The CDR3 is 12 amino acids. The CDR3 protein is CASSFSNQPQHF. CDR3 DNA: TGTGCCAGCAGTTTTTCTAATCAGCCCCAGCATTTT.

The chain combines TRBV18 with TRBJ1-2, with D tentatively TRBD1 (5 bases). This CDR3 comprises 15 residues. In germline, CDR1 is KGHSH, CDR2 LQKENI. Trimming removed 2 bases at V and 3 bases at J, with 13 bases between. The DNA for the CDR3 is TGTGCCAGCTCACCATTGGATCAGGGTGACTATGGCTACACCTTC. Its protein is CASSPLDQGDYGYTF.

This clonotype rates as medium-sized. This chain connects TRBV5-4 to TRBJ2-7, with TRBD1 matching 10 bases. The germline gives CDR1 SGHNT, CDR2 YYREEE (reference sequence). CDR3 length equals 15 residues. J lost 4 bases, V lost 3 bases, and 7 bases had no gene match. The CDR3 bases are TGTGCCAGCAGCTATCCCGGGACAGGGGTTTACGAGCAGTACTTC. Protein product: CASSYPGTGVYEQYF.

This clonotype was observed a few times. The J gene is TRBJ2-3, the V gene TRBV28; the D is unclear. Germline V gene sequence: CDR1 MDHEN, CDR2 SYDVKM. Trimming removed 5 bases from V and 2 bases from J, with 5 bases in between. The CDR3 has 12 residues. The CDR3 sequence: CASSIVTDTQYF. In nucleotides, the CDR3 is TGTGCCAGCAGTATTGTCACAGATACGCAGTATTTT.

The gene calls are TRBV7-2 and TRBJ2-7, with 12 positions matching TRBD2. Per germline, CDR1 SGHTA and CDR2 FQGNSA. V shed 5 bases, J shed 7 bases, and the junction held 9 bases outside the gene matches. The CDR3 runs 15 residues. The CDR3 DNA sequence: TGTGCCAGCAGCCGGAGGACTAGCGGGGAGGGGGAGCAGTACTTC. Translated: CASSRRTSGEGEQYF.

The chain combines TRBV10-3 with TRBJ1-1, with 8 bases aligning to TRBD1. The germline CDR1 and CDR2 sequences are ENHRY and SYGVKD. This CDR3 is 16 amino acids long. V shed 4 bases and J 1 base; nucleotides not matched to a gene: 8. The CDR3 nucleotides read TGTGCCATCAGTGCCGCAATCGGACAGGGGAACACTGAAGCTTTCTTT. This gives the protein CAISAAIGQGNTEAFF.

This clonotype appeared once. The genes are TRBV10-1 and TRBJ2-7, with D tentatively TRBD1 (6 bases). The CDR3 runs 14 residues. Germline V CDR1 and CDR2: WNHNN, SYGVQD (reference sequence). V was clipped by 4 bases and J by 0 bases, with 10 bases between them. The CDR3: CASSGTASSYEQYF. CDR3 bases: TGCGCCAGCAGTGGGACAGCCAGCTCCTACGAGCAGTACTTC.

This clonotype came up a few times. The V gene is TRBV20-1, the J gene TRBJ2-3, with 12 bases that match TRBD2. V lost 2 bases to trimming and J lost 3 bases; unmatched junction nucleotides: 9. CDR3 length equals 17 residues. Germline CDR1 is DFQATT and CDR2 is SNEGSKA (reference sequence). The DNA of the CDR3 is TGCAGTGCTAGAATTTGGGGACTAGCGGGTTCGACAGATACGCAGTATTTT. Its protein is CSARIWGLAGSTDTQYF.

CDR3 nucleotides: TGTGCCAGCAGTTATTCTATGACAGGCTCCTACGAGCAGTACTTC. As protein: CASSYSMTGSYEQYF. The chain recombines TRBV6-5 with TRBJ2-7; tentative D call: TRBD1 (6 bases). Trimming removed 3 bases at V and 0 bases at J, with 12 bases between. Germline values: CDR1 MNHEY, CDR2 SVGAGI. This CDR3 has 15 residues.

Regarding this clonotype: The germline gene is not matched at one end of the junction; a read error may be the cause. V and J are TRBV7-7 and TRBJ2-1; TRBD1 or TRBD2 may be the D gene (5 bases each). The CDR3 loop spans 17 amino acids. Germline CDR1 is SSHAT and CDR2 is FNYEAQ (reference sequence). This chain's CDR3 is CASSLAPWGSSYNEQFF. As DNA, the CDR3 is TGTGCTAGCAGCTTAGCCCCCTGGGGGAGCTCCTACAATGAGCAGTTCTTC.

The rearrangement joins TRBV11-2 to TRBJ1-2; D is possibly TRBD1 (5 bases). V was pared by 0 bases and J by 7 bases, with 9 bases between. The CDR3 totals 13 residues. Per germline, CDR1 SGHAT and CDR2 FQNNGV. This CDR3 reads CASSLDRGRGYTF. Written as DNA, the CDR3 is TGTGCCAGCAGCTTAGATCGGGGCCGTGGCTACACCTTC.

This clonotype was seen just once. The J gene is TRBJ2-2, the V gene TRBV7-9, with 9 bases that match TRBD2. The CDR3 consists of 14 residues. Germline values: CDR1 SEHNR, CDR2 FQNEAQ (reference sequence). V gave up 8 bases and J gave up 3 bases; unmatched junction bases: 4. CDR3 in DNA: TGTGCCAGCCTAGCGGGGCGGGACACCGGGGAGCTGTTTTTT. Its protein is CASLAGRDTGELFF. Drawing the rest from reference TRBV7-9 and TRBJ2-2, the complete variable domain is DTGVSQNPRHKITKRGQNVTFRCDPISEHNRLYWYRQTLGQGPEFLTYFQNEAQLEKSRLLSDRFSAERPKGSFSTLEIQRTEQGDSAMYLCASLAGRDTGELFFGEGSRLTVL.

The chain employs TRBV7-2 and TRBJ1-1, with D unresolved. Trimming stripped 0 bases from V and 0 bases from J, with 5 bases between. Per germline, CDR1 SGHTA and CDR2 FQGNSA. The CDR3 contains 14 residues. The CDR3 region is CASSLAPMNTEAFF. CDR3 nucleotides: TGTGCCAGCAGCTTAGCCCCGATGAACACTGAAGCTTTCTTT. Complete variable domain (other parts from reference TRBV7-2 and TRBJ1-1): GAGVSQSPSNKVTEKGKDVELRCDPISGHTALYWYRQSLGQGLEFLIYFQGNSAPDKSGLPSDRFSAERTGGSVSTLTIQRTQQEDSAVYLCASSLAPMNTEAFFGQGTRLTVV.

This chain uses TRBV18 with TRBJ2-7, with 8 positions matching TRBD1. The CDR3 consists of 16 residues. The V and J ends lost 0 bases and 0 bases, in that order; junction bases with no gene match: 4. From germline, CDR1 is KGHSH and CDR2 LQKENI. The CDR3 DNA sequence: TGTGCCAGCTCACCACCGGGACAGGCCCGCTCCTACGAGCAGTACTTC. The encoded protein is CASSPPGQARSYEQYF.

J is TRBJ1-3 and V is TRBV19; D is unclear. V was clipped by 5 bases and J by 2 bases, with 7 bases between them. Per the germline V gene, CDR1 is LNHDA and CDR2 is SQIVND (reference sequence). CDR3 length equals 13 residues. The CDR3 bases are TGTGCCAGTAGTGTCGGGCCTGGAAACACCATATATTTT. Its protein product is CASSVGPGNTIYF.